The rows below give T cell receptor beta chains drawn from one sample of a study of patients and donors after allogeneic stem cell transplantation. TCRdb itself ran the RT-PCR reads through MiXCR, one entry per CDR3 protein. The sample consists of 800,000 to 1,000,000 distinct CDR3 sequences, about a sixth of them appearing once. The material sequenced was blood, either unsorted or a sorted T cell fraction (not recorded which). These TCRs come from a human donor who was either an allogeneic HSCT recipient or a stem cell or donor lymphocyte infusion donor (not recorded which). It is not recorded whose cells these are; they may come from a transplant donor. CDR3s include the opening cysteine and the closing phenylalanine or tryptophan. A D gene is named only where the DNA matches it firmly. Clone sizes are given selectively: once, few, many, or a class where the clone is expanded.

j_call clone_size d_call v_call cdr3_nt cdr3_aa
TRBJ1-2 few . TRBV6-1 TGTGCCAGCAGAGACGCCGGGCCGAGTACCGGCTACACCTTC CASRDAGPSTGYTF
TRBJ2-1 . . TRBV3-1 TGTGCCAGCGGATTCAACAATGAGCAGTTCTTC CASGFNNEQFF
TRBJ1-2 . . TRBV12-3/TRBV12-4 TGTGCCAGCAGTCCCCTATCGCATCGAGACATCCTGGGCGGCTACACCTTC CASSPLSHRDILGGYTF
TRBJ1-5 few . TRBV12-5 TGTGCTAGTGGTTTGCCCTCGGGAGGACAAGACAATCAGCCCCAGCATTTT CASGLPSGGQDNQPQHF
TRBJ2-5 few . TRBV5-1 TGCGCCAGCTCGCCCGGACGGGCCCAGTACCAAGAGACCCAGTACTTC CASSPGRAQYQETQYF
TRBJ2-3 few TRBD2 TRBV9 TGTGCCAGCAGCGTGGGCGGGAGGGGCACAGATACGCAGTATTTT CASSVGGRGTDTQYF
TRBJ2-1 . . TRBV2 TGTGCCAGCAGTGAACGGTGGGCGGTCTCCTACAATGAGCAGTTCTTC CASSERWAVSYNEQFF
TRBJ1-5 many . TRBV12-3/TRBV12-4 TGTGCCAGCAGTTTATCTGGCGGTCAGCCCCAGCATTTT CASSLSGGQPQHF
TRBJ1-1 . . TRBV19 TGTGCCAGTAAACAGGGACTGAACACTGAAGCTTTCTTT CASKQGLNTEAFF
TRBJ1-2 . . TRBV18 TGTGCCAGCTCACCGAAAACAGCCTTTCAGTATAGGGATGGCTACACCTTC CASSPKTAFQYRDGYTF
TRBJ2-5 few . TRBV20-1 TGCAGTGCTAGAGCCAGGACACAAGAGACCCAGTACTTC CSARARTQETQYF
TRBJ2-5 . TRBD1 TRBV25-1 TGTGCCAGCACATACAGGGGGCTCCAAGAGACCCAGTACTTC CASTYRGLQETQYF
TRBJ2-1 few TRBD2 TRBV20-1 TGCAGTGCTAGAACCTCTAGCGGGAGAACCAATGAGCAGTTCTTC CSARTSSGRTNEQFF
TRBJ2-7 . . TRBV6-1 TGTGCCAGCATCGAAGGTTACGAGCAGTACTTC CASIEGYEQYF
TRBJ1-1 few TRBD1 TRBV6-6 TGTGCCAGCAGCCGGGACAGGGTGCAAGCTTTCTTT CASSRDRVQAFF
TRBJ2-1 many . TRBV29-1 TGCAGCGGCCACTCAGCGGGTTGGGGTTACAATGAGCAGTTCTTC CSGHSAGWGYNEQFF
TRBJ2-1 few TRBD2 TRBV7-8 TGTGCCAGCAGCTTAGCAGCTGTGCTAGCGGGAGATCGGTATGAGCAGTTCTTC CASSLAAVLAGDRYEQFF
TRBJ1-2 few . TRBV7-2 TGTGCCAGCAGCTCCGGGACGGATAACTATGGCTACACCTTC CASSSGTDNYGYTF
TRBJ2-7 few . TRBV7-4 TGTGCCAGCAGACCGCTGGTCTACCGGGACTTC CASRPLVYRDF
TRBJ2-7 few TRBD2 TRBV5-6 TGTGCCAGCAGCTTGGTCGGGGGGGGAGAATACGAGCAGTACTTC CASSLVGGGEYEQYF
TRBJ2-7 . TRBD1 TRBV6-1 TGTGCCAGCAGCCTGACAGGGGGCAAGGACGAGCAGTACTTC CASSLTGGKDEQYF
TRBJ2-2 few . TRBV4-2 TGTGCCAGCAGCCAAACTCTGGCGGGGCCTGGGAGCACCGGGGAGCTGTTTTTT CASSQTLAGPGSTGELFF
TRBJ2-1 . TRBD2 TRBV5-1 TGCGCCAGCAGCGACAATAGCGGGGGCCTCTACAATGAGCAGTTCTTC CASSDNSGGLYNEQFF
TRBJ2-1 . . TRBV12-3/TRBV12-4 TGTGCCAGCACCAAAGGACCCCAGAGCGAGCAGTTCTTC CASTKGPQSEQFF
TRBJ2-2 . TRBD1 TRBV4-3 TGCGCCAGCAGCGTCTTACAGGGGGCTGGGGAGCTGTTTTTT CASSVLQGAGELFF
TRBJ2-5 few . TRBV4-1 TGCGCCAGCAGCCAAGATCTTCCCCCGGGGTTGACGGGATTAGGAGAGACCCAGTACTTC CASSQDLPPGLTGLGETQYF
TRBJ1-5 . . TRBV7-9 TGTGCCAGCAGCGGGGGGGCAGTCCGAGAACAGCCCCAGCATTTT CASSGGAVREQPQHF
TRBJ2-1 many . TRBV10-3 TGTGCCATCAGTCAACAGGGGGGGTACAATGAGCAGTTCTTC CAISQQGGYNEQFF
TRBJ1-2 . . TRBV6-1 TGTGCCAGCAGCCGCGGGGGGCTGTGGGAAGGCTACACCTTC CASSRGGLWEGYTF
TRBJ2-2 . TRBD2 TRBV18 TGTGCCAGCTCAGGACTAGCGGGGGCTGACACCGGGGAGCTGTTTTTT CASSGLAGADTGELFF
TRBJ2-7 . TRBD2 TRBV6-1 TGTGCCAGCAGTGAAGTACTAGCGGCCGGTCGGTACTTC CASSEVLAAGRYF
TRBJ2-7 . . TRBV29-1 TGCAGCGCCCCGGGGCCGATCTACGAGCAGTACTTC CSAPGPIYEQYF
TRBJ1-3 many . TRBV12-3/TRBV12-4 TGTGCCAGCAGTTTGGCAACGGGCTCTGGAAACACCATATATTTT CASSLATGSGNTIYF
TRBJ2-3 . TRBD2 TRBV9 TGTGCCAGCAGCTCGGGACTAGCGGATGCTAGCACAGATACGCAGTATTTT CASSSGLADASTDTQYF
TRBJ2-7 . TRBD2 TRBV5-1 TGCGCCAGCAGCTTGGCGAGCGGGAGTATGTACGAGCAGTACTTC CASSLASGSMYEQYF
TRBJ2-5 few . TRBV6-1 TGTGCCAGCAGTGACTGGACAGCCGTAGAGTACTTC CASSDWTAVEYF
TRBJ2-5 once TRBD2 TRBV2 TGTGCCAGCCGACCGGGACTAGCGGTAGGAGAGACCCAGTACTTC CASRPGLAVGETQYF